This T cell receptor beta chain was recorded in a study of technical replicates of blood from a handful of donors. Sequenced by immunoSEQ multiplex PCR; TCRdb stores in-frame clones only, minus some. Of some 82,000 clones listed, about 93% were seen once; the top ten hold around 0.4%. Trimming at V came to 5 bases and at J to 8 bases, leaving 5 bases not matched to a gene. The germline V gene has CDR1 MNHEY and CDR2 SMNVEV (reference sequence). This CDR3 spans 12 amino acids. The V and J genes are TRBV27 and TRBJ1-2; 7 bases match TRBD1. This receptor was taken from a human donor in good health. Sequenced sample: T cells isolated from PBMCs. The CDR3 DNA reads TGTGCCAGCAGTACAGGGGCGGAGGGCTACACCTTC. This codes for CASSTGAEGYTF.